This entry lists 9 T cell receptor beta chains sequenced from one sample in a study of early T cells in non-severe SARS-CoV-2 infection (TCRdb year 2021). The method behind the library was 5' RACE. Sequencer: NextSeq 500. TCRdb's own reprocessing of the public reads used fastp at Q25 and MiXCR and kept productive beta chains. Merged by CDR3 protein, the rows form single entries marked with the most common genes and DNA. This sample has around 30,000 distinct CDR3 sequences in its table, and 5.7% of those were observed once. The ten top clones hold 5% to 7.5% of the sample. The source material was whole blood. The source is an adult who was a healthcare worker with PCR-confirmed SARS-CoV-2 infection or an uninfected control (not recorded which).

This clonotype was detected ten times or more. The rearrangement links TRBV27 to TRBJ2-1; either TRBD1 or TRBD2 may fit D (6 bases each). The CDR3 spans 14 residues. Germline CDR1 MNHEY, CDR2 SMNVEV (reference sequence). V gave up 10 bases and J gave up 3 bases, with 16 bases separating them. The CDR3 loop is CATYLGGNYNEQFF. CDR3 sequence (DNA): TGTGCCACTTACTTAGGGGGGAACTACAATGAGCAGTTCTTC.

This clonotype came up many times. The CDR3 DNA sequence: TGCGCCAGCAGCCAAGCGGGACAGCCTAATGAAAAACTGTTTTTT. It codes for CASSQAGQPNEKLFF. V gene TRBV4-1 combines with J gene TRBJ1-4; the match to TRBD1 covers 7 bases. Losses at the gene ends were 1 base for V and 3 bases for J; bases not matched to a gene: 2. Germline values: CDR1 MGHRA, CDR2 YSYEKL. The length of the CDR3 is 15 residues.

The chain carries TRBV20-1 and TRBJ2-5; no clear D. Trimming removed 0 bases from V and 4 bases from J, with 12 bases in between. The CDR3 spans 14 residues. The germline V gene has CDR1 DFQATT and CDR2 SNEGSKA (reference sequence). In DNA, the CDR3 is TGCAGTGCTAGAGAATGGTCTTCCCCAGAGACCCAGTACTTC. This encodes CSAREWSSPETQYF.

The table lists this clonotype with many counts. J is TRBJ2-1 and V is TRBV19; 11 bases fit TRBD2. The CDR3 is 15 residues long. Trimming took 6 bases from V and 6 from J; bases not matched to a gene: 7. Germline V gives CDR1 LNHDA, CDR2 SQIVND (reference sequence). As DNA, the CDR3 is TGTGCCAGTAGCCGCACTAGCGGGAGCGGCAATGAGCAGTTCTTC. This encodes CASSRTSGSGNEQFF.

This clonotype is labeled as medium-sized (0.01 to 0.1%). The V and J genes are TRBV5-1 and TRBJ2-1, with 11 bases lining up with TRBD2. The trim removed 1 base at V and 4 bases at J, leaving 7 bases unmatched. Looked up from germline, CDR1 is SGHRS and CDR2 is YFSETQ. CDR3 length: 17 residues. CDR3 DNA: TGCGCCAGCAGCTTGTCCCCTCTAGCGGGAGGATACAATGAGCAGTTCTTC. Its protein product is CASSLSPLAGGYNEQFF.

This clonotype was recorded at least ten times. The V call is TRBV6-1, the J call TRBJ1-5; a weak D match, TRBD1 (5 bases). Germline CDR1 reads MNHNS; CDR2 reads SASEGT. The ends were cut back, 6 bases at V and 2 bases at J, with 17 bases in the middle. The CDR3 totals 16 residues. Written as DNA, the CDR3 is TGTGCCAGCAGAGCCTTTTCTGGGGGGGGCAATCAGCCCCAGCATTTT. As protein: CASRAFSGGGNQPQHF.

The chain is built from TRBV19 and TRBJ1-2, with 8 bases identical to TRBD1. Germline V gene data show CDR1 as LNHDA and CDR2 as SQIVND (reference sequence). V lost 6 bases to trimming and J lost 4 bases; unmatched junction nucleotides: 4. The CDR3 spans 13 residues. For the CDR3, the DNA is TGTGCCAGTAGCCAAACAGGGGGCTATGGCTACACCTTC. It is translated as CASSQTGGYGYTF.

The gene calls are TRBV11-1 and TRBJ2-1, with D possibly matching TRBD2 (5 bases). This CDR3 contains 16 residues. Deletions cut 5 bases from V and 0 bases from J, with 14 bases between. Per the germline V gene, CDR1 is SGHAT and CDR2 is FQDESV (reference sequence). CDR3 region: CASSARRVNSYNEQFF. In nucleotides, the CDR3 is TGTGCCAGCAGCGCCCGGCGGGTGAACTCCTACAATGAGCAGTTCTTC. The complete variable domain, with remaining parts taken from reference TRBV11-1 and TRBJ2-1, reads EAEVAQSPRYKITEKSQAVAFWCDPISGHATLYWYRQILGQGPELLVQFQDESVVDDSQLPKDRFSAERLKGVDSTLKIQPAELGDSAMYLCASSARRVNSYNEQFFGPGTRLTVL.

The sample holds many counts of this clonotype. This chain connects TRBV7-9 to TRBJ1-2; maybe TRBD1 (5 bases). Trimming stripped 7 bases from V and 6 bases from J, with 12 bases between. The CDR3 is 12 residues long. Germline lookup yields CDR1 SEHNR and CDR2 FQNEAQ (reference sequence). The CDR3 DNA reads as TGTGCCAGCACCGTGTTAGGGGATGGCTACACCTTC. It translates to CASTVLGDGYTF.